This T cell receptor beta chain was captured by sequencing in a study of T cells in Graves' hyperthyroidism and ophthalmopathy. The CDR3 regions of TCR beta were amplified from RNA transcripts. The HTBI primer set drove a first-round RT-PCR of the TCR CDR3. TCRdb itself ran the multiplex PCR reads through MiXCR, one entry per CDR3 protein. Of under 300,000 distinct CDR3 sequences listed, approximately 16% are singletons. On this clonotype itself: The target antigen is unknown.

The blood was taken when hyperthyroidism was first diagnosed, before any ophthalmopathy symptoms showed up. This CDR3 spans 10 amino acids. Looked up from germline, CDR1 is SEHNR and CDR2 is FQNEAQ (reference sequence). The V end was cut by 5 bases, the J end by 11 bases, with 6 bases between. General study points: Clonotypes that were expanded in thyroid above 0.001 mostly appeared in blood too.

The chain employs TRBV7-9 and TRBJ2-2; D is unclear. This receptor was taken from a woman in her 50s with Graves' hyperthyroidism that later progressed to Graves' ophthalmopathy. The sequencing sample was made of blood. The CDR3 DNA reads as TGTGCCAGCAGCCGTAACGAGCTGTTTTTT. It is translated as CASSRNELFF.